Presented here are 29 T cell receptor beta chains from one specimen sequenced in a study of T cell responses to AZD1222 COVID-19 vaccine. Assay used: immunoSEQ multiplex PCR; TCRdb lists only in-frame clones, some missing. The data hold about 110,000 clones, with about nine tenths observed a single time. Here the sequenced sample was peripheral blood, taken 28 days after the second AZD1222 dose. Receptors originate from an adult who received the AZD1222 COVID-19 vaccine.

The rearrangement uses TRBV20-1 and TRBJ1-2; D not resolved. This CDR3 contains 11 residues. The ends were cut back, 5 bases at V and 5 bases at J, with 9 bases in the middle. The germline gives CDR1 DFQATT, CDR2 SNEGSKA (reference sequence). The CDR3 spells CSALILYGYTF. The CDR3 nucleotides read TGCAGTGCTTTAATTTTATATGGCTACACCTTC.

V and J are TRBV29-1 and TRBJ2-1; TRBD1 agrees at 8 bases. CDR1 and CDR2 (germline): SQVTM, ANQGSEA. V dropped 3 bases and J dropped 4; count of bases not matched to a gene: 5. The CDR3 spans 14 residues. CDR3 residues: CSVDRGQEYNEQFF. The CDR3 DNA follows: TGCAGCGTTGACCGGGGACAGGAATACAATGAGCAGTTCTTC.

The gene calls are TRBV6-1 and TRBJ1-1; D gene ambiguous. Germline-derived CDR1 and CDR2 are MNHNS and SASEGT. The CDR3 is made up of 13 amino acids. V dropped 3 bases and J dropped 7 bases, with 12 bases sitting between them. CDR3: CASSDGSALEAFF. CDR3 DNA: TGTGCCAGCAGTGATGGCAGTGCCCTTGAAGCTTTCTTT.

This chain links TRBV3-1 (or the pseudogene TRBV3-2) with TRBJ1-5; no definite D call. Trimming left V 0 bases short and J 6 bases short, with 15 bases between. Per the germline V gene, CDR1 is LGHDT and CDR2 is YNNKEL (reference sequence). The CDR3 extends over 16 amino acids. CDR3 residues: CASSQDSRKGGQPQHF. The DNA of the CDR3 is TGTGCCAGCAGCCAAGATAGTCGGAAGGGCGGTCAGCCCCAGCATTTT.

The chain links TRBV6-5 to TRBJ1-4, with D perhaps matching TRBD1 (6 bases). Trimming shortened V by 6 bases and J by 10 bases, and 18 bases separated the two germline ends. Germline values: CDR1 MNHEY, CDR2 SVGAGI. The length of the CDR3 is 14 residues. Here the CDR3 DNA reads TGTGCCAGCAGCACCATGCAGGGGACTGGAAAACTGTTTTTT. Amino acid sequence: CASSTMQGTGKLFF.

V gene TRBV5-6 combines with J gene TRBJ1-3, with a possible D match to TRBD1 (5 bases). Germline assignment: CDR1 SGHDT and CDR2 YYEEEE. V was pared by 0 bases and J by 4 bases, with 11 bases between. The CDR3 has 15 amino acids. CDR3 residues: CASSLAGTRGNTIYF. CDR3 bases: TGTGCCAGCAGCTTGGCCGGGACGCGGGGAAACACCATATATTTT. Together with reference TRBV5-6 and TRBJ1-3, the CDR3 gives the full variable domain: DAGVTQSPTHLIKTRGQQVTLRCSPKSGHDTVSWYQQALGQGPQFIFQYYEEEERQRGNFPDRFSGHQFPNYSSELNVNALLLGDSALYLCASSLAGTRGNTIYFGEGSWLTVV.

The chain has TRBV20-1 and TRBJ1-1, with D perhaps TRBD1 (5 bases). This CDR3 contains 14 residues. The V and J ends lost 3 bases and 4 bases respectively, with 15 bases between them. Germline loops: CDR1 DFQATT, CDR2 SNEGSKA (reference sequence). The CDR3 coding sequence is TGCAGTGCTAGTGACGCCGGGGCAGGCACTGAAGCTTTCTTT. Protein sequence: CSASDAGAGTEAFF.

The chain uses TRBV18 and TRBJ1-1; 8 bases agree with TRBD1. V trimming: 0 bases; J trimming: 5 bases; junction bases outside the gene matches: 5. CDR1 is KGHSH, CDR2 LQKENI, per germline. The CDR3 covers 15 residues. CDR3 sequence: CASSPPGRGRTEAFF. CDR3 nucleotides: TGTGCCAGCTCACCACCGGGCAGGGGGCGTACTGAAGCTTTCTTT.

In its sample, this clone was seen a few times. This chain uses TRBV24-1 with TRBJ1-4, with a weak D call TRBD1 (5 bases). Germline V gene data show CDR1 as KGHDR and CDR2 as SFDVKD. The CDR3 totals 13 residues. The germline V and J ends were trimmed by 3 bases and 10 bases, with 11 bases remaining between them. The CDR3 region has the DNA TGTGCCACCAGTGATCATCCGGGGGGAAAACTGTTTTTT. This encodes CATSDHPGGKLFF.

The J gene is TRBJ2-1, the V gene TRBV11-2, with TRBD1 identical over 7 bases. V was clipped by 5 bases and J by 9 bases; unmatched bases: 13. The germline V gene has CDR1 SGHAT and CDR2 FQNNGV. This CDR3 is built from 15 residues. The CDR3 DNA sequence: TGTGCCAGCAGCCTTCTCGGACAGGAGTGGGGTGAGCAGTTCTTC. Translation gives CASSLLGQEWGEQFF.

This clone showed up just a few times. In DNA, the CDR3 is TGTGCCACCAGTGATTTGGGAAGCACAGATACGCAGTATTTT. This codes for CATSDLGSTDTQYF. The rearrangement links TRBV24-1 to TRBJ2-3; D remains ambiguous. The CDR3 has 14 residues. V was pared by 0 bases and J by 0 bases, with 3 bases between. Germline CDR1 KGHDR, CDR2 SFDVKD.

The chain links TRBV27 to TRBJ1-4, with D possibly matching TRBD1 (5 bases). The CDR3 runs to 13 residues. Germline CDR1 reads MNHEY; CDR2 reads SMNVEV (reference sequence). Trimming shortened V by 3 bases and J by 8 bases, and 10 bases separated the two germline ends. The CDR3 spells CASSFAGDEKLFF. DNA of the CDR3: TGTGCCAGCAGTTTTGCGGGGGACGAAAAACTGTTTTTT.

DNA of the CDR3: TGTGCCAGTAGTAGCGGCCAGGGGCGCTCTGGGGCCAACGTCCTGACTTTC. Translation gives CASSSGQGRSGANVLTF. This chain links TRBV19 with TRBJ2-6; maybe TRBD1 (6 bases). This CDR3 comprises 17 residues. Germline V CDR1 and CDR2: LNHDA, SQIVND (reference sequence). V was shortened by 4 bases and J by 0 bases, with 13 bases between the two germline ends.

The gene calls are TRBV9 and TRBJ2-2; D could derive from TRBD1 or TRBD2 (6 bases each). This CDR3 contains 15 residues. Germline V CDR1 and CDR2: SGDLS, YYNGEE. Trimming stripped 1 base from V and 6 bases from J, with 13 bases between. The CDR3 loop reads CASSVSPGAAGELFF. The CDR3 DNA sequence: TGTGCCAGCAGCGTATCGCCGGGGGCGGCCGGGGAGCTGTTTTTT.

The chain links TRBV6-6 to TRBJ1-4, with D unclear. Germline CDR1 reads MNHNY; CDR2 reads SVGAGI (reference sequence). The V end was cut by 8 bases, the J end by 0 bases, with 10 bases between. CDR3 length: 14 residues. The CDR3 loop reads CASAGLSTNEKLFF. The CDR3 DNA reads as TGTGCCAGCGCAGGCCTTTCAACTAATGAAAAACTGTTTTTT.

V gene TRBV10-3 combines with J gene TRBJ2-7, with 12 bases aligning to TRBD1. Looked up from germline, CDR1 is ENHRY and CDR2 is SYGVKD. The ends lost 6 bases at V and 6 bases at J; junction bases unmatched: 9. This CDR3 is built from 15 residues. The CDR3 DNA follows: TGTGCCATCAGCCCGGGACAGGGGGCTCGCGGCGAGCAGTACTTC. The encoded protein is CAISPGQGARGEQYF.

The chain has TRBV5-5 and TRBJ2-2; the D call may be TRBD1 or TRBD2 (5 bases each). V was cut by 4 bases and J by 4 bases, with 14 bases left in between. This CDR3 comprises 15 residues. Germline values: CDR1 SGHKS, CDR2 YYEKEE (reference sequence). The CDR3 DNA follows: TGTGCCAGCAGCCACCGGGACGGCATCACCGGGGAGCTGTTTTTT. The encoded protein is CASSHRDGITGELFF.

The gene calls are TRBV28 and TRBJ1-2; maybe TRBD1 (5 bases). V was trimmed by 3 bases and J by 4 bases, leaving 9 bases between them. There are 13 residues in the CDR3. Germline CDR1 MDHEN, CDR2 SYDVKM. CDR3 amino acids: CASSLTASYGYTF. CDR3 bases: TGTGCCAGCAGTTTGACAGCTAGCTATGGCTACACCTTC.

V is TRBV6-5 and J is TRBJ1-2; D is unclear. In germline, CDR1 is MNHEY, CDR2 SVGAGI. The CDR3 runs to 14 residues. Trimming pared 5 bases from V and 3 bases from J, leaving 13 bases between. This CDR3 reads CASSLGLMDYGYTF. CDR3 sequence (DNA): TGTGCCAGCAGTCTCGGACTCATGGACTATGGCTACACCTTC.

The chain couples TRBV5-1 to TRBJ2-1; TRBD2 aligns across 8 bases. The trim removed 3 bases at V and 5 bases at J, leaving 7 bases unmatched. The germline V gene encodes CDR1 SGHRS and CDR2 YFSETQ. The CDR3 consists of 15 residues. CDR3 residues: CASSYGGREDNEQFF. CDR3 nucleotides: TGCGCCAGCAGCTACGGCGGGCGGGAGGACAATGAGCAGTTCTTC.

The CDR3 DNA is TGCGCCAGCAGCTTGGTGTCGGGGGCCTTGGGCTACACCTTC. Residues: CASSLVSGALGYTF. The chain recombines TRBV5-1 with TRBJ1-2, with D possibly TRBD1 on 6 matching bases. The CDR3 extends over 14 amino acids. The ends were cut back, 0 bases at V and 8 bases at J, with 14 bases in the middle. Germline values: CDR1 SGHRS, CDR2 YFSETQ.

The V gene is TRBV29-1, the J gene TRBJ2-1; 7 bases align to TRBD2. The CDR3 extends over 14 amino acids. With 2 bases clipped from V and 1 base from J, the junction kept 2 bases outside the gene matches. From germline, CDR1 is SQVTM and CDR2 ANQGSEA. CDR3 nucleotide sequence: TGCAGCGTTGAAAAAGCGGGATCCTACAATGAGCAGTTCTTC. Protein: CSVEKAGSYNEQFF.

The chain carries TRBV5-4 and TRBJ1-3, with 7 bases aligning to TRBD1. The CDR3 is 15 residues long. After removal of 1 base from V and 4 bases from J, the junction contained 5 bases not matched to a gene. Germline-derived CDR1 and CDR2 are SGHNT and YYREEE (reference sequence). CDR3 in DNA: TGTGCCAGCAGCTTGCAGACAGGGAGCGGAAACACCATATATTTT. It yields the protein CASSLQTGSGNTIYF.

The chain combines TRBV2 with TRBJ1-2, with a weak D call TRBD1 (5 bases). Looked up from germline, CDR1 is SNHLY and CDR2 is FYNNEI. This CDR3 spans 14 amino acids. V dropped 7 bases and J dropped 7 bases, with 19 bases sitting between them. The CDR3 nucleotides read TGTGCCAGCACCGAGGTCCACGAGAGGGGTGGCTACACCTTC. Its translation: CASTEVHERGGYTF. Filled out from reference TRBV2 and TRBJ1-2, the complete variable domain reads EPEVTQTPSHQVTQMGQEVILRCVPISNHLYFYWYRQILGQKVEFLVSFYNNEISEKSEIFDDQFSVERPDGSNFTLKIRSTKLEDSAMYFCASTEVHERGGYTFGSGTRLTVV.

V usage is TRBV29-1 and J usage is TRBJ1-2, with D tentatively TRBD1 (5 bases). This CDR3 has 13 residues. Germline values: CDR1 SQVTM, CDR2 ANQGSEA. The ends were cut back, 5 bases at V and 3 bases at J, with 13 bases in the middle. As DNA, the CDR3 is TGCAGCGTTCAGAAGGGGATGTACTATGGCTACACCTTC. As protein: CSVQKGMYYGYTF.

The rearrangement links TRBV4-3 to TRBJ1-2; no clear D. The length of the CDR3 is 16 residues. Germline V lookup: CDR1 LGHNA, CDR2 YSLEER. Trimming removed 1 base from V and 7 bases from J, with 19 bases in between. Here the CDR3 reads CASSQAWGSSRSGYTF. As DNA, the CDR3 is TGCGCCAGCAGCCAAGCGTGGGGATCCTCACGTTCTGGCTACACCTTC.

V is TRBV3-1 (or the pseudogene TRBV3-2) and J is TRBJ2-2; D perhaps matches TRBD1 (5 bases). CDR1 is LGHDT and CDR2 is YNNKEL in the germline V gene (reference sequence). CDR3 length: 13 residues. Deletions cut 0 bases from V and 6 bases from J, with 5 bases between. CDR3 DNA sequence: TGTGCCAGCAGCCAAGAAGGGGCCGGGGAGCTGTTTTTT. Protein product: CASSQEGAGELFF.

In nucleotides, the CDR3 is TGTGCCAGCAGTTACCGACAGGGACTAAAGGAAAAACTGTTTTTT. It encodes CASSYRQGLKEKLFF. This chain links TRBV6-5 with TRBJ1-4; TRBD1 matches 7 bases. Germline V lookup: CDR1 MNHEY, CDR2 SVGAGI. V was pared by 2 bases and J by 8 bases, with 8 bases of the junction left unmatched. The CDR3 loop spans 15 amino acids.

This rearrangement joins TRBV27 to TRBJ2-7; 8 positions match TRBD2. With 5 bases clipped from V and 0 bases from J, the junction kept 9 bases outside the gene matches. This CDR3 is 16 amino acids long. Looked up from germline, CDR1 is MNHEY and CDR2 is SMNVEV (reference sequence). The CDR3 here is CASSLKGGGLSYEQYF. The CDR3 DNA sequence: TGTGCCAGCAGTCTAAAGGGCGGGGGGCTCTCCTACGAGCAGTACTTC.